The next 24 T cell receptor beta chains were all read from a single sample in a study of T cells in Graves' hyperthyroidism and ophthalmopathy. It was RNA transcripts that yielded the amplified TCR beta CDR3 regions. In the first-round RT-PCR of the TCR CDR3, the HTBI primer set was used. TCRdb ran MiXCR on the multiplex PCR reads and lists one entry per CDR3 protein. There are 650,000 to 750,000 distinct CDR3 sequences in the sample; 14% occur only once, and approximately 10% lies in the top ten. The sample consisted of blood. The receptors here all came from a woman aged 18-29 years with Graves' hyperthyroidism.

This clonotype was found many times. The J gene is TRBJ2-5, the V gene TRBV11-2; D gene unclear. The ends were cut back, 3 bases at V and 3 bases at J, with 8 bases in the middle. CDR3 size: 13 residues. Germline-derived CDR1 and CDR2 are SGHAT and FQNNGV. DNA of the CDR3: TGTGCCAGCAGCTTGGCGCTCGAAGAGACCCAGTACTTC. This gives the protein CASSLALEETQYF. The whole variable domain, remainder taken from reference TRBV11-2 and TRBJ2-5, is EAGVAQSPRYKIIEKRQSVAFWCNPISGHATLYWYQQILGQGPKLLIQFQNNGVVDDSQLPKDRFSAERLKGVDSTLKIQPAKLEDSAVYLCASSLALEETQYFGPGTRLLVL.

V usage is TRBV6-1 and J usage is TRBJ2-1; D tentatively fits TRBD1 or TRBD2 (5 bases each). Germline-derived CDR1 and CDR2 are MNHNS and SASEGT. The CDR3 totals 15 residues. Trimming took off 8 bases at V and 8 bases at J, with 22 bases between the two ends. CDR3 in DNA: TGTGCCAGCGCCTGGCGCGGTGGGGGTGTGGATGAGCAGTTCTTC. Its translation: CASAWRGGGVDEQFF.

This clonotype was counted at least ten times. This chain joins TRBV12-3 or TRBV12-4 and TRBJ1-1, with D possibly matching TRBD1 (6 bases). Deletions cut 6 bases from V and 5 bases from J, with 16 bases between. The CDR3 totals 14 residues. This chain's CDR3 is CASSRGGAGTEAFF. CDR3 in DNA: TGTGCCAGCAGCCGGGGGGGCGCGGGGACTGAAGCTTTCTTT.

This clonotype was picked up many times. V is TRBV20-1 and J is TRBJ2-2; 11 bases line up with TRBD2. J gave up 4 bases and V 4 bases, and 2 bases lay outside the gene matches. The CDR3 extends over 14 amino acids. CDR1 is DFQATT and CDR2 is SNEGSKA in the germline V gene (reference sequence). The CDR3 DNA is TGCAGTGCTACGGGGACTAGCGGCACCGGGGAGCTGTTTTTT. It translates to CSATGTSGTGELFF.

The rearrangement uses TRBV9 and TRBJ1-2, with 11 bases fitting TRBD1. The germline CDR1 and CDR2 sequences are SGDLS and YYNGEE. V gave up 3 bases and J gave up 5 bases; unmatched junction bases: 12. The CDR3 is 17 residues long. CDR3 DNA sequence: TGTGCCAGCAGCGGCGGAACCGGGACAGGGGGAGAGTATGGCTACACCTTC. Translated: CASSGGTGTGGEYGYTF.

A word on this clonotype: A much larger clone sits a single nucleotide away, making a read error possible. The rearrangement links TRBV3-1 to TRBJ2-1, with 13 bases that match TRBD2. The CDR3 is made up of 16 amino acids. V was pared by 8 bases and J by 7 bases, with 11 bases of the junction left unmatched. The germline gives CDR1 LGHDT, CDR2 YNNKEL (reference sequence). CDR3 sequence: CASRTSGSRAMNEQFF. The CDR3 DNA is TGTGCCAGCCGGACTAGCGGGAGTCGGGCTATGAATGAGCAGTTCTTC.

Many counts were recorded for this clonotype. This rearrangement joins TRBV24-1 to TRBJ2-2; 9 bases match TRBD2. Germline-derived CDR1 and CDR2 are KGHDR and SFDVKD. The ends lost 4 bases at V and 4 bases at J; junction bases unmatched: 12. This CDR3 is built from 18 residues. The CDR3 spells CATSDPPGAGGSTGELFF. As DNA, the CDR3 is TGTGCCACCAGTGACCCTCCGGGGGCGGGAGGGTCCACCGGGGAGCTGTTTTTT.

There are many counts of this clonotype. The chain couples TRBV20-1 to TRBJ1-4; D unclear. Trimming removed 3 bases at V and 5 bases at J, with 7 bases between. Germline CDR1 DFQATT, CDR2 SNEGSKA (reference sequence). The length of the CDR3 is 12 residues. In DNA, the CDR3 is TGCAGTGCTAGGAAGAGGAATGAAAAACTGTTTTTT. Translated: CSARKRNEKLFF.

This clonotype was found many times. This sequence joins TRBV13 and TRBJ1-1; 10 bases agree with TRBD1. The germline gives CDR1 PRHDT, CDR2 FYEKMQ (reference sequence). Trimming cost V 4 bases and J 5 bases; bases outside gene matches: 7. This CDR3 comprises 15 residues. The chain's CDR3 is CASSSRTGGKTEAFF. The CDR3 DNA reads TGTGCCAGCAGCTCTCGGACAGGGGGTAAGACTGAAGCTTTCTTT.

In its sample, this clonotype was seen many times. This chain joins TRBV28 and TRBJ2-7, with 10 positions matching TRBD1. The junction had 13 bases not matched to a gene; V was cut back by 6 bases and J by 5 bases. Germline V gene lookup returns CDR1 MDHEN and CDR2 SYDVKM. The CDR3 contains 16 residues. The CDR3, as DNA: TGTGCCAGCAGATATAGTCTGGGACAGGGGCCCCACGAGCAGTACTTC. Its protein product is CASRYSLGQGPHEQYF. The variable domain in full, completed from reference TRBV28 and TRBJ2-7, reads DVKVTQSSRYLVKRTGEKVFLECVQDMDHENMFWYRQDPGLGLRLIYFSYDVKMKEKGDIPEGYSVSREKKERFSLILESASTNQTSMYLCASRYSLGQGPHEQYFGPGTRLTVT.

This clonotype was picked up many times. The chain joins TRBV10-3 to TRBJ1-2; TRBD1 matches 9 bases. Losses at the gene ends were 0 bases for V and 2 bases for J; bases not matched to a gene: 4. The CDR3 runs to 16 residues. Germline V lookup: CDR1 ENHRY, CDR2 SYGVKD. The CDR3 sequence is CAISESVGQGNYGYTF. As DNA, the CDR3 is TGTGCCATCAGTGAGTCTGTGGGACAGGGAAACTATGGCTACACCTTC.

Ten or more counts support this clonotype. The V and J genes are TRBV24-1 and TRBJ2-5; the match to TRBD2 covers 10 bases. The CDR3 extends over 15 amino acids. CDR1 and CDR2 (germline): KGHDR, SFDVKD. Unmatched junction bases numbered 6, after V lost 4 bases and J lost 5 bases. The CDR3 reads CATSESSGSRETQYF. In nucleotides, the CDR3 is TGTGCCACCAGTGAGTCTAGCGGGAGTCGGGAGACCCAGTACTTC.

This clonotype occurred a few times. The CDR3 is CASSPPAGGPYYNEQFF. The CDR3 DNA reads as TGTGCCAGCAGCCCACCAGCGGGAGGGCCTTATTACAATGAGCAGTTCTTC. The rearrangement links TRBV7-9 to TRBJ2-1, with 10 nucleotides matching TRBD2. The CDR3 is 17 residues long. CDR1 and CDR2 (germline): SEHNR, FQNEAQ (reference sequence). V lost 5 bases, J lost 4 bases, and 11 bases stayed unmatched. The entire variable domain, with the rest obtained from reference TRBV7-9 and TRBJ2-1, is as follows: DTGVSQNPRHKITKRGQNVTFRCDPISEHNRLYWYRQTLGQGPEFLTYFQNEAQLEKSRLLSDRFSAERPKGSFSTLEIQRTEQGDSAMYLCASSPPAGGPYYNEQFFGPGTRLTVL.

This clonotype showed up many times. The chain uses TRBV5-1 and TRBJ2-7, with D possibly matching TRBD1 (5 bases). Germline CDR1 and CDR2: SGHRS and YFSETQ. V was cut by 4 bases and J by 6 bases, with 14 bases left in between. The CDR3 spans 13 residues. CDR3 coding DNA: TGCGCCAGCAGCCCGAAGGACATTTCCGAGCAGTACTTC. Encoded protein: CASSPKDISEQYF.

This clonotype was seen at least ten times. This chain connects TRBV28 to TRBJ1-5; no definite D call. This CDR3 is 13 amino acids long. CDR1 and CDR2 (germline): MDHEN, SYDVKM. Deletions cut 3 bases from V and 0 bases from J, with 3 bases between. CDR3 sequence (DNA): TGTGCCAGCAGTTTTAATAGCAATCAGCCCCAGCATTTT. Translating it yields CASSFNSNQPQHF.

The table lists this clonotype with many counts. The rearrangement links TRBV30 to TRBJ2-2; D is unresolved. Germline values: CDR1 GTSNPN, CDR2 SVGIG (reference sequence). Trimming removed 5 bases from V and 5 bases from J, with 21 bases in between. This CDR3 spans 16 amino acids. The CDR3 protein is CAWPEGQARGTGELFF. For the CDR3, the DNA is TGTGCCTGGCCCGAAGGGCAGGCCCGAGGAACCGGGGAGCTGTTTTTT.

This clonotype was detected many times. The V and J genes are TRBV29-1 and TRBJ1-4, with no clear D. This CDR3 is 14 amino acids long. The ends were cut back, 1 base at V and 2 bases at J, with 8 bases in the middle. Germline V gene sequence: CDR1 SQVTM, CDR2 ANQGSEA. For the CDR3, the DNA is TGCAGCGTTGAAGGAGGGTTGACTAATGAAAAACTGTTTTTT. Translating gives CSVEGGLTNEKLFF.

This clonotype has ten or more counts. V and J are TRBV30 and TRBJ2-5; D is unresolved. CDR3 length: 11 amino acids. From germline, CDR1 is GTSNPN and CDR2 SVGIG (reference sequence). The V and J ends lost 1 base and 5 bases respectively, with 5 bases between them. The CDR3 reads CAWSATETQYF. CDR3 coding DNA: TGTGCCTGGAGTGCAACGGAGACCCAGTACTTC.

This clonotype has just a few counts. The chain carries TRBV4-1 and TRBJ1-1, with TRBD1 matching over 8 bases. V was pared by 2 bases and J by 7 bases, with 6 bases of the junction left unmatched. From germline, CDR1 is MGHRA and CDR2 YSYEKL. The CDR3 sequence is 14 residues long. The CDR3 coding sequence is TGCGCCAGCAGCCAACTACAGGGGGTGGGTGAAGCTTTCTTT. It encodes CASSQLQGVGEAFF.

The rearrangement joins TRBV19 to TRBJ1-2; a possible D gene is TRBD1 (5 bases). Germline CDR1 is LNHDA and CDR2 is SQIVND (reference sequence). Between the trimmed V and J ends, which lost 3 bases and 4 bases, there was a span of 9 bases. The CDR3 sequence is 13 residues long. The CDR3 DNA follows: TGTGCCAGTAGTATTCGGGACTCCTATGGCTACACCTTC. It encodes CASSIRDSYGYTF.

This clonotype was observed at least ten times. This chain uses TRBV3-1 with TRBJ1-2; D possibly corresponds to TRBD1 (5 bases). The V end lost 0 bases, the J end lost 8 bases, and 10 bases lay between the germline ends. Looked up from germline, CDR1 is LGHDT and CDR2 is YNNKEL (reference sequence). The CDR3 spans 13 residues. CDR3: CASSQEAGRGYTF. For the CDR3, the DNA is TGTGCCAGCAGCCAAGAAGCAGGGCGAGGCTACACCTTC.

This clonotype was counted at least ten times. CDR3 sequence reads: CAWRFGLALTDTQYF. CDR3 DNA sequence: TGTGCCTGGAGATTCGGACTAGCGCTCACAGATACGCAGTATTTT. V gene TRBV30 combines with J gene TRBJ2-3, with 9 positions matching TRBD2. Germline CDR1 GTSNPN, CDR2 SVGIG (reference sequence). The ends lost 3 bases at V and 2 bases at J; junction bases unmatched: 6. CDR3 size: 15 residues.

This clonotype appeared many times. This rearrangement joins TRBV27 to TRBJ2-2, with D perhaps matching TRBD2 (5 bases). This CDR3 has 15 residues. The V and J ends lost 7 bases and 2 bases respectively, with 14 bases between them. The germline V gene encodes CDR1 MNHEY and CDR2 SMNVEV (reference sequence). The CDR3 coding sequence is TGTGCCAGCACCAAACTAGATGTAAACACCGGGGAGCTGTTTTTT. Translating gives CASTKLDVNTGELFF.

This clonotype was recorded at least ten times. The chain has TRBV27 and TRBJ1-2; TRBD1 matches at 12 bases. V shed 4 bases and J 3 bases; nucleotides not matched to a gene: 9. CDR3 length equals 17 residues. Germline-derived CDR1 and CDR2 are MNHEY and SMNVEV (reference sequence). The CDR3 nucleotides are TGTGCCAGCAGTTCTCGGGACAGGGGGCGCATATACTATGGCTACACCTTC. Its protein is CASSSRDRGRIYYGYTF.